This TCR beta chain comes out of a study of blood T cells in healthy people across ages (dated by TCRdb to the mid-2010s). With regard to the full study: In model experiments, template switching captured roughly one uniquely barcoded TCR beta cDNA molecule for every two T cells. Using deep sequencing normalized with unique cDNA molecular identifiers, the study measured how TCR beta repertoire diversity changes with age. Two additional independent replicas of 1 million unique cDNA reads from the same blood draw were analyzed for two donors (one aged 18 to 30 and one aged 80 or older). The donors were divided into four age groups: young (average around 16 years), middle-aged (almost 40), aged (roughly 66) and long-lived (about 90). Donors of different ages were randomly distributed across sequencing lanes to avoid experimental bias. The research as a whole found: Total diversity estimates from one million sequenced T cells were considered lower bounds and underestimates. Observed TCR beta diversity per million T cells fell roughly linearly with age, and a significant reduction was already apparent by age about 38. Observed TCR beta diversity correlated strongly with the percentage of naive T cells measured by flow cytometry. Compared with the aged group, more naive CD4+ T cells, fewer expanded clones and increased TCR diversity were shown by the long-lived group, suggesting age selection. Because the CMV infection status of the donors was unknown, age-related changes in expanded clonotypes may potentially have been confounded. Bulk unsorted PBMC profiling prevented conclusive comparison of naive and antigen-experienced compartments.

Donors were a few dozen systemically healthy Caucasian individuals from Russia aged roughly 6 to 100 years. Around 10 milliliters of peripheral blood were collected from each donor into EDTA-treated Vacutainer tubes. Ficoll-Paque density-gradient centrifugation was used to isolate PBMCs, with at least 7 million per sample. Trizol reagent was used to extract total RNA from PBMCs, with at least 6 micrograms per sample. Naive CD45RAhigh/CD27high T cell percentages were measured by flow cytometry on a PBMC aliquot from every donor. This clonotype was seen many times. No antigen is known for it. The input lacks base qualities; no much larger clone sits a single base away. The protocol used for the library was 5' RACE. A second PCR of roughly 6 to 11 cycles was performed with a sample-barcoded 5' primer and a J-beta primer mix. A template-switch 5' adaptor carrying 12 random nucleotides introduced a unique molecular identifier onto each TCR beta cDNA molecule. Each sample yielded at least 2.5 million CDR3-containing paired-end reads. First-strand cDNA was synthesized from all RNA with the Mint cDNA synthesis kit, primed by a TRBC-specific oligonucleotide. All cDNA was treated with uracil-DNA glycosylase and then went through a first 18-cycle PCR with the universal primers M1SS and BC2_uni_R. Per the authors' processing: For normalization, 1 million high-quality reads, each with a distinct molecular identifier, were randomly selected from each sample. Reads with shared molecular identifiers were discarded instead of being binned into consensus sequences. MiTCR, with a Q25 quality threshold and the strictest error-elimination algorithm, was used for CDR3 identification, clonotype clustering and error correction. A nonparametric unseen species model with Euler transformation was used to estimate a lower bound on total TCR beta diversity. In TCRdb, the public reads were trimmed at Q25 with fastp and aligned with MiXCR, with productive beta chains retained. Rows matching on CDR3 protein sequence are summarized as one entry with the most common DNA and genes. TCRdb's processing, not the study's, gives the V and J calls here. The sample records 1.8 million or so distinct CDR3 sequences, around 42% of which are singletons. The ten largest account for roughly 23% of the sample.

From the cysteine through the phenylalanine, the CDR3 covers 17 amino acids. Only the CDR3 region is kept as DNA, spanning 51 bases read in frame from base 1. Cut back by 3 bases and 4 bases, the V and J ends lie 16 bases apart. CDR1 and CDR2, per the germline V gene, are MGHRA and YSYEKL. The specimen was blood. Recombination joined TRBV4-1 with TRBJ2-6; the D gene cannot be named for sure. The sequence was obtained from a human donor in good health. The CDR3 is CASSHLQDPGGANVLTF. The nucleotide sequence is TGCGCCAGCAGCCACCTTCAGGACCCCGGCGGGGCCAACGTCCTGACTTTC.